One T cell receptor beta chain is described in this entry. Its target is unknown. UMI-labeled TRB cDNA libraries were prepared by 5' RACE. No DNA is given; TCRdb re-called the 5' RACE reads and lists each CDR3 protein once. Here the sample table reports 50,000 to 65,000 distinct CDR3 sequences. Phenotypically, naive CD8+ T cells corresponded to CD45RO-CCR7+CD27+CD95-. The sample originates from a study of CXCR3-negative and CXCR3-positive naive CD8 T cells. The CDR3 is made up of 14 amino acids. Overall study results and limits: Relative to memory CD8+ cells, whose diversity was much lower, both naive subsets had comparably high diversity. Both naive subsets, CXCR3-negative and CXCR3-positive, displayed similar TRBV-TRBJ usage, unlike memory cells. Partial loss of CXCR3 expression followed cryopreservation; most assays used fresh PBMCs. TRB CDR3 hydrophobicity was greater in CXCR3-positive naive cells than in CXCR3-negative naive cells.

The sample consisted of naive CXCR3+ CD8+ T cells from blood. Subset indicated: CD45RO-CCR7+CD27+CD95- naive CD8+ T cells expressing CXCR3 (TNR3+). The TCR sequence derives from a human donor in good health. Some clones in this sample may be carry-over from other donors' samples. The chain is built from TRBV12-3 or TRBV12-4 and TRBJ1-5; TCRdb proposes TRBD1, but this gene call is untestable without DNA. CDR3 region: CASSRDGSNQPQHF.